Below, 29 T cell receptor beta chains from the same sample are listed, as sequenced in a study of blood T cells in healthy people across ages. For the second PCR, which ran for roughly 6 to 12 cycles, a sample-barcoded 5' primer and a J-beta primer mix were used. Each CDR3 protein is one row after TCRdb ran MiXCR on the 5' RACE reads. The sample yields 1 million or so distinct CDR3 sequences, 20% to 25% seen once. These data also formed part of another study, on T cells of mothers and their children.

Sequenced sample: blood. Receptor source: a girl aged 2-10 years in good health.

This clonotype was recorded a few times. The V and J genes are TRBV2 and TRBJ2-5; no definite D call. Trimming removed 8 bases at V and 3 bases at J, with 13 bases between. This CDR3 region has 13 residues. The germline V gene encodes CDR1 SNHLY and CDR2 FYNNEI. The CDR3 reads CASWSRLEETQYF. The CDR3 region has the DNA TGTGCCAGCTGGAGTCGGCTGGAAGAGACCCAGTACTTC. Full variable domain (outside the CDR3, taken from reference TRBV2 and TRBJ2-5): EPEVTQTPSHQVTQMGQEVILRCVPISNHLYFYWYRQILGQKVEFLVSFYNNEISEKSEIFDDQFSVERPDGSNFTLKIRSTKLEDSAMYFCASWSRLEETQYFGPGTRLLVL.

V is TRBV25-1 and J is TRBJ2-7; 9 positions agree with TRBD2. The V gene end was trimmed by 3 bases and the J gene end by 7 bases; junction bases not matched to a gene: 13. This CDR3 comprises 16 residues. Germline lookup yields CDR1 MGHDK and CDR2 SYGVNS. CDR3 coding DNA: TGTGCCAGCAGTGATAAGCGGGGGGACTCCTACAATGAGCAGTACTTC. It is translated as CASSDKRGDSYNEQYF.

The rearrangement joins TRBV9 to TRBJ1-2, with 8 bases matching TRBD1. Germline V gene sequence: CDR1 SGDLS, CDR2 YYNGEE. V lost 2 bases, J lost 8 bases, and 8 bases stayed unmatched. The length of the CDR3 is 14 residues. CDR3 DNA sequence: TGTGCCAGCAGCGTCTCGGGACAGGCGACAGGCTACACCTTC. Translating gives CASSVSGQATGYTF.

This clonotype was seen a handful of times. This chain uses TRBV11-2 with TRBJ2-5; D is undetermined. TRBJ2-1 matches the DNA end more closely, so the J call is doubtful. The CDR3 has 13 amino acids. Germline V gene lookup returns CDR1 SGHAT and CDR2 FQNNGV. CDR3 DNA sequence: TGTGCCAGCAGCTTAGGAGCTGCCAATGAGCAGTTCTTC. Translating it yields CASSLGAANEQFF.

As for this clonotype: One end of the junction varies from germline; a read error may be responsible. The rearrangement uses TRBV18 and TRBJ1-1; D unresolved. Germline V gene lookup returns CDR1 KGHSH and CDR2 LQKENI. This CDR3 has 16 amino acids. The CDR3 region has the DNA TGTGCCGGCTCACCGGCTGGAGGAGGGCTGAACACTGAGGCTTTCTTT. This translates into CAGSPAGGGLNTEAFF.

This clonotype came up a few times. The V call is TRBV27, the J call TRBJ1-5; D is undetermined. The CDR3 has 14 residues. Germline-derived CDR1 and CDR2 are MNHEY and SMNVEV (reference sequence). V was shortened by 7 bases and J by 4 bases, with 14 bases between the two germline ends. CDR3 in amino acids: CASMSWRINQPQHF. The CDR3 DNA reads as TGTGCCAGCATGAGTTGGCGGATAAATCAGCCCCAGCATTTT.

This clonotype was picked up a small number of times. The J gene is TRBJ2-1, the V gene TRBV7-9; possible D gene TRBD2, 7 bases. The J call is uncertain, as TRBJ2-7 better fits the DNA end. The CDR3 sequence is 15 residues long. The germline V gene has CDR1 SEHNR and CDR2 FQNEAQ (reference sequence). The CDR3 DNA sequence: TGTGCCAGCAGCTTAATGGGGGGGCAATCAAGCGAGCAGTACTTC. Translated: CASSLMGGQSSEQYF.

About this clonotype itself: A read error may produce the germline difference seen at one junction end. The gene calls are TRBV7-6 and TRBJ2-5; D gene ambiguous. Per germline, CDR1 SGHVS and CDR2 FNYEAQ. CDR3 length: 15 amino acids. The CDR3 loop is CASSPQAWHLETQYF. CDR3 in DNA: TGTGCTAGCAGCCCTCAGGCATGGCACTTGGAGACCCAGTACTTC.

CDR3 region: CAISLSGTGTAYNEQFF. The CDR3 DNA is TGTGCCATCAGTTTGTCCGGGACCGGGACAGCTTACAATGAGCAGTTCTTC. The rearrangement joins TRBV10-3 to TRBJ2-1; 7 nucleotides line up with TRBD1. The CDR3 contains 17 residues. V dropped 5 bases and J dropped 4; count of bases not matched to a gene: 14. From germline, CDR1 is ENHRY and CDR2 SYGVKD.

This clonotype was counted only a few times. The V and J genes are TRBV5-1 and TRBJ2-3; D is unresolved. This CDR3 comprises 12 residues. Germline CDR1 is SGHRS and CDR2 is YFSETQ. V was trimmed by 7 bases and J by 4 bases, leaving 10 bases between them. The DNA of the CDR3 is TGCGCCAGCCGATCATTTGCAGATACGCAGTATTTT. This encodes CASRSFADTQYF.

This clonotype was counted a few times. This rearrangement joins TRBV7-3 to TRBJ2-3, with TRBD2 identical over 9 bases. Germline-derived CDR1 and CDR2 are SGHTA and FQGTGA. CDR3 length equals 16 residues. Trimming cost V 4 bases and J 5 bases; bases outside gene matches: 10. CDR3 sequence: CASSSTGGGAKDTQYF. CDR3 bases: TGTGCCAGCAGCTCCACCGGCGGGGGGGCCAAAGATACGCAGTATTTT.

In regard to this clonotype: The junction shows a germline mismatch at one end, possibly a read error. The chain carries TRBV6-1 and TRBJ2-1; D may be TRBD1 or TRBD2 (5 bases each). The CDR3 consists of 13 residues. CDR1 is MNHNS, CDR2 SASEGT, per germline. The CDR3 DNA follows: TGTGCCAGCACTTCGTGGGGGTACAATGAACAGTTCTTC. Translated: CASTSWGYNEQFF.

The J gene is TRBJ2-1, the V gene TRBV20-1; 10 nucleotides line up with TRBD2. The V gene end was trimmed by 2 bases and the J gene end by 9 bases; junction bases not matched to a gene: 7. The germline CDR1 and CDR2 sequences are DFQATT and SNEGSKA (reference sequence). This CDR3 has 14 amino acids. The chain's CDR3 is CSARKAGGLGEQFF. CDR3 coding DNA: TGCAGTGCTAGAAAAGCGGGGGGGCTCGGTGAGCAGTTCTTC.

There are many counts of this clonotype. CDR3 sequence: CASSFWGGISNEQFF. CDR3 bases: TGTGCCAGCAGCTTTTGGGGAGGGATATCCAATGAGCAGTTCTTC. The chain employs TRBV7-3 and TRBJ2-1, with 7 positions matching TRBD2. J gave up 6 bases and V 3 bases, and 8 bases lay outside the gene matches. Germline assignment: CDR1 SGHTA and CDR2 FQGTGA. The CDR3 contains 15 residues.

The chain has TRBV4-1 and TRBJ2-3, with 9 bases that match TRBD2. V was pared by 3 bases and J by 6 bases, with 7 bases of the junction left unmatched. CDR1 and CDR2 (germline): MGHRA, YSYEKL. The CDR3 spans 15 residues. CDR3 amino acids: CASSHPSGIGDTQYF. CDR3 coding DNA: TGCGCCAGCAGCCACCCTAGCGGGATCGGGGATACGCAGTATTTT.

This clonotype has a handful of counts. This chain joins TRBV7-6 and TRBJ2-1, with 9 bases that match TRBD1. V shed 5 bases and J 6 bases; nucleotides not matched to a gene: 11. The germline CDR1 and CDR2 sequences are SGHVS and FNYEAQ. This CDR3 region has 16 residues. Here the CDR3 reads CASSPSPGQGSNEQFF. CDR3 nucleotide sequence: TGTGCCAGCAGCCCCTCACCGGGACAGGGTAGCAATGAGCAGTTCTTC.

The gene calls are TRBV20-1 and TRBJ1-6, with TRBD1 as a possible D gene (6 bases). The CDR3 is 14 amino acids. The V and J ends lost 5 bases and 6 bases respectively, with 14 bases between them. The germline CDR1 and CDR2 sequences are DFQATT and SNEGSKA (reference sequence). The CDR3 loop reads CSAGTGTPNSPLHF. Written as DNA, the CDR3 is TGCAGTGCTGGAACCGGGACACCTAATTCACCCCTCCACTTT.

A few counts support this clonotype. The J gene is TRBJ1-2, the V gene TRBV6-5; 7 bases match TRBD1. The CDR3 is 12 amino acids. The ends lost 10 bases at V and 4 bases at J; junction bases unmatched: 6. Germline V gene data show CDR1 as MNHEY and CDR2 as SVGAGI. The CDR3 spells CAIWDSLYGYTF. CDR3 nucleotide sequence: TGTGCCATCTGGGACAGCCTCTATGGCTACACCTTC.

The chain employs TRBV28 and TRBJ2-6; D uncertain. The length of the CDR3 is 15 residues. Between the trimmed V and J ends, which lost 4 bases and 2 bases, there was a span of 9 bases. The germline gives CDR1 MDHEN, CDR2 SYDVKM. The CDR3 sequence is CASSSPWPGANVLTF. CDR3 coding DNA: TGTGCCAGCAGTTCCCCTTGGCCTGGGGCCAACGTCCTGACTTTC. The full variable domain, with the rest looked up from reference TRBV28 and TRBJ2-6, is DVKVTQSSRYLVKRTGEKVFLECVQDMDHENMFWYRQDPGLGLRLIYFSYDVKMKEKGDIPEGYSVSREKKERFSLILESASTNQTSMYLCASSSPWPGANVLTFGAGSRLTVL.

Only a few counts were recorded for this clonotype. The chain has TRBV29-1 and TRBJ1-3, with D possibly being TRBD1 (5 bases). The CDR3 spans 16 residues. Germline CDR1 and CDR2: SQVTM and ANQGSEA. Deletions cut 7 bases from V and 0 bases from J, with 19 bases between. CDR3 nucleotide sequence: TGCAGCGCCCGGGAAGGAGGGGTAATCTCTGGAAACACCATATATTTT. Translation gives CSAREGGVISGNTIYF.

There are a few counts of this clonotype. This chain uses TRBV29-1 with TRBJ1-1; 8 positions agree with TRBD1. After removal of 7 bases from V and 4 bases from J, the junction contained 14 bases not matched to a gene. The length of the CDR3 is 15 residues. Germline assignment: CDR1 SQVTM and CDR2 ANQGSEA. CDR3 DNA: TGCAGCGCCCTAGGGGGGCAGGGGGCGAGCACTGAAGCTTTCTTT. It specifies CSALGGQGASTEAFF.

This clonotype was counted only a few times. The chain joins TRBV27 to TRBJ1-1; no reliable D call. The CDR3 is 13 amino acids. Germline CDR1 MNHEY, CDR2 SMNVEV (reference sequence). Deletions cut 0 bases from V and 11 bases from J, with 13 bases between. CDR3 residues: CASSLSGGGMAFF. The CDR3, as DNA: TGTGCCAGCAGTTTATCGGGCGGAGGGATGGCTTTCTTT.

This clonotype was observed a few times. This sequence joins TRBV20-1 and TRBJ2-7; D ambiguous. This CDR3 region has 14 residues. Between the trimmed V and J ends, which lost 3 bases and 3 bases, there was a span of 15 bases. Per germline, CDR1 DFQATT and CDR2 SNEGSKA (reference sequence). This CDR3 reads CSARILSESYEQYF. CDR3 sequence (DNA): TGCAGTGCTAGGATCTTGAGCGAGAGCTACGAGCAGTACTTC.

The rearrangement links TRBV5-1 to TRBJ2-7; 7 nucleotides line up with TRBD2. Looked up from germline, CDR1 is SGHRS and CDR2 is YFSETQ. The V segment lost 3 bases and the J segment 2 bases; nucleotides outside the gene matches: 26. This CDR3 region has 21 residues. CDR3 amino acids: CASSSPFSGAGDERDAYEQYF. The CDR3 DNA follows: TGCGCCAGCAGCTCACCATTCTCGGGAGCTGGGGATGAGCGGGACGCCTACGAGCAGTACTTC.

The chain carries TRBV4-1 and TRBJ2-2, with D tentatively TRBD1 (6 bases). Germline CDR1 reads MGHRA; CDR2 reads YSYEKL. This CDR3 has 16 amino acids. Trimming cost V 0 bases and J 0 bases, with 8 bases left between them. As DNA, the CDR3 is TGCGCCAGCAGCCAAGATGGACAGCCGAACACCGGGGAGCTGTTTTTT. As protein: CASSQDGQPNTGELFF.

A note on this clonotype: One end of the junction varies from germline; a read error may be responsible. CDR3 in DNA: TGTGCCAGCGGTTTACAGGGTGGGGCTGGGAATGAGCAGTTCTTC. Residues: CASGLQGGAGNEQFF. V usage is TRBV27 and J usage is TRBJ2-5, with D perhaps matching TRBD1 (6 bases). The DNA matches TRBJ2-1 better at its end, which makes the J call doubtful. The CDR3 has 15 residues. The germline CDR1 and CDR2 sequences are MNHEY and SMNVEV (reference sequence).

V is TRBV12-3 or TRBV12-4 and J is TRBJ2-2; D uncertain. Deletions cut 7 bases from V and 9 bases from J, with 12 bases between. CDR3 length equals 12 residues. The CDR3 nucleotides are TGTGCCAGCAATCATGCCTCCCGGGAGCTGTTTTTT. Translating gives CASNHASRELFF.

CDR3 nucleotides: TGTGCCAGCAGCCAAGTAGCGGGGGGCCGAGAGGAGACCCAGTACTTC. Encoded protein: CASSQVAGGREETQYF. The chain joins TRBV3-1 to TRBJ2-5, with TRBD2 matching 10 bases. CDR1 is LGHDT, CDR2 YNNKEL, per germline (reference sequence). CDR3 length: 16 residues. V shed 1 base, J shed 5 bases, and the junction held 7 bases outside the gene matches.

This clonotype was seen more than once but under ten times. The chain combines TRBV5-1 with TRBJ2-2; 10 positions agree with TRBD2. CDR1 is SGHRS, CDR2 YFSETQ, per germline. J gave up 6 bases and V 5 bases, and 7 bases lay outside the gene matches. This CDR3 spans 15 amino acids. CDR3 sequence: CASRRTSGGAGELFF. As DNA, the CDR3 is TGCGCCAGCAGGAGGACTAGCGGTGGGGCCGGGGAGCTGTTTTTT.